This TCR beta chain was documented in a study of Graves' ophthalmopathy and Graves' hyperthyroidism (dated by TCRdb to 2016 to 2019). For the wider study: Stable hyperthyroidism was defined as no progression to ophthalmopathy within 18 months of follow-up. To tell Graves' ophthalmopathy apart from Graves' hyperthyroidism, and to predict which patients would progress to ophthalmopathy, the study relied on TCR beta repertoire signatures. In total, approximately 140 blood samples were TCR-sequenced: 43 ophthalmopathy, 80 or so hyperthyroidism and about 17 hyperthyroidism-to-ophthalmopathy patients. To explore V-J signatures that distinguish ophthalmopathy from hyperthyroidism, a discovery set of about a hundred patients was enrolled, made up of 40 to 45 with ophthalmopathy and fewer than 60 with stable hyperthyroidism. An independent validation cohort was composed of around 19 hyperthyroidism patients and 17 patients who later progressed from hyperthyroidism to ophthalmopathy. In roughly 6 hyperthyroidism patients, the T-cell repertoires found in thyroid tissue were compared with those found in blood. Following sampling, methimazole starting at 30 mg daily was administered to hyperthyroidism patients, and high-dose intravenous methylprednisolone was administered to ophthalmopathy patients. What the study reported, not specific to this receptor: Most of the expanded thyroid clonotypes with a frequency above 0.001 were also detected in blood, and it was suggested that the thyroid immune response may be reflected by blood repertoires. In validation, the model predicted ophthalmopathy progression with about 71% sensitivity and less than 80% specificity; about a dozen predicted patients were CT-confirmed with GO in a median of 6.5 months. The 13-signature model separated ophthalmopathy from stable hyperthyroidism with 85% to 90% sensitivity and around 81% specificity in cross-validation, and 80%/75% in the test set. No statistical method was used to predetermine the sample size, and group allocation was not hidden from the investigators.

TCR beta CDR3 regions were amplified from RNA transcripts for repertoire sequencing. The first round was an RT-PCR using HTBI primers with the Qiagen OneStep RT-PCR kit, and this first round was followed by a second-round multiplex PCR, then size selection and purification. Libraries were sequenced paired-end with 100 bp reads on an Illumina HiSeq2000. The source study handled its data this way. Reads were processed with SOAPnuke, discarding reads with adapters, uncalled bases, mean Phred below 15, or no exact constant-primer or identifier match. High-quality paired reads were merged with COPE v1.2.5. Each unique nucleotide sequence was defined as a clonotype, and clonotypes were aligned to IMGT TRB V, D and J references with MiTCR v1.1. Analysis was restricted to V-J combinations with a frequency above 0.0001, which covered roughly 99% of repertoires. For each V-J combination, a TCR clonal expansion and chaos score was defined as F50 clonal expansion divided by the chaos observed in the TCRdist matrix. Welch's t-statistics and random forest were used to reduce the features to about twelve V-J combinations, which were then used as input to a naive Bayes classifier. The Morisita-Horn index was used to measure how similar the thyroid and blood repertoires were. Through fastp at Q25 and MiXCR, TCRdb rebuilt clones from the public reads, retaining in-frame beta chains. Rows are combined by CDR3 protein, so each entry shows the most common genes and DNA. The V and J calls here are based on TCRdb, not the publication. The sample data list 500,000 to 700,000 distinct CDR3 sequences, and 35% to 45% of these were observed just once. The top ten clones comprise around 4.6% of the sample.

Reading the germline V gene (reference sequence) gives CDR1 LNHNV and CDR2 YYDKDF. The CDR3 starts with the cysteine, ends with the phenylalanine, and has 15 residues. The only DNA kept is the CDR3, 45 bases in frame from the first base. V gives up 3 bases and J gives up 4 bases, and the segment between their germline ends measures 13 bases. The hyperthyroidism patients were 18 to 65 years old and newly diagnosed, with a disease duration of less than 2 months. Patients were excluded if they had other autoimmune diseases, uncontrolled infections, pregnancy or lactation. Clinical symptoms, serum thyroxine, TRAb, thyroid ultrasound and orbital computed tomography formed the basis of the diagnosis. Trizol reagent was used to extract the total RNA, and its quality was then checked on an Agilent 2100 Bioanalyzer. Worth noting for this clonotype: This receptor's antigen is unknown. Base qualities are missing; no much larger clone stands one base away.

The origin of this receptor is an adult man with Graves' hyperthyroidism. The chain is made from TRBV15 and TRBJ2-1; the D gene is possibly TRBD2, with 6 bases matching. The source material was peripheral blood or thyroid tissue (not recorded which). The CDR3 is CATSRGLATYNEQFF. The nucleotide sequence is TGTGCCACCAGCAGGGGGCTAGCGACTTACAATGAGCAGTTCTTC.